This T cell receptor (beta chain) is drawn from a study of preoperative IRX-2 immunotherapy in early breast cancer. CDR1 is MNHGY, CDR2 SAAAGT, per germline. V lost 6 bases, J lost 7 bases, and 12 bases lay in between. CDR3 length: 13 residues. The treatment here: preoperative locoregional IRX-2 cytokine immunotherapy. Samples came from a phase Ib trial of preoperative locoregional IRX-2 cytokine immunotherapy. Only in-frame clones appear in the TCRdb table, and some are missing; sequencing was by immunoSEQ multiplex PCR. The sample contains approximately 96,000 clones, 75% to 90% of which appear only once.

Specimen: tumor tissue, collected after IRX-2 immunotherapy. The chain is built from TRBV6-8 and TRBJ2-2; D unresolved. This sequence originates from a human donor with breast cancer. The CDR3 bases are TGTGCCAGCAGGATCATAGTCGGCGGGGAGCTGTTTTTT. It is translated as CASRIIVGGELFF.